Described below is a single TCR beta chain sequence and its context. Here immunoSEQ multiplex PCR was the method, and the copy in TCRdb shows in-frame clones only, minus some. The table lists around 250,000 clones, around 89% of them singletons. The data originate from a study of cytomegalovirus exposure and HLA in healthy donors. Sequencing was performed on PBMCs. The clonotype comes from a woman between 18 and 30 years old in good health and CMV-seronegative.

The CDR3 region has the DNA TGTGCCAGCAGCGCGTATCGACAGGCAGAGTACTATGGCTACACCTTC. Translation: CASSAYRQAEYYGYTF. The rearrangement joins TRBV5-8 to TRBJ1-2; tentatively, D is TRBD1 (6 bases). Trimming removed 4 bases at V and 3 bases at J, with 19 bases between. CDR3 length equals 16 residues. CDR1 is SGHTS and CDR2 is YDEGEE in the germline V gene.